The 10 T cell receptor beta chains given below trace back to one sample, sequenced in a study of graft-versus-host responses after intestinal transplantation. TCRdb's table, derived via immunoSEQ multiplex PCR, lists solely in-frame clones and lacks some. This table holds approximately 75,000 clones, about 94% found once. Their antigens are not known. The sample was unstimulated CD8+ T cells sorted from spleen or lymph node cells, taken before intestinal transplant. The receptors shown here come from a human donor who received an intestinal transplant.

The chain recombines TRBV28 with TRBJ2-7; 8 positions agree with TRBD2. This CDR3 has 17 residues. After removal of 3 bases from V and 2 bases from J, the junction contained 12 bases not matched to a gene. Germline values: CDR1 MDHEN, CDR2 SYDVKM. CDR3: CASSFLVASGGTYEQYF. Here the CDR3 DNA reads TGTGCCAGCAGTTTTCTGGTGGCGAGCGGGGGAACCTACGAGCAGTACTTC.

The chain recombines TRBV9 with TRBJ2-3; no reliable D call. Germline CDR1 SGDLS, CDR2 YYNGEE. The germline V and J ends were trimmed by 0 bases and 4 bases, with 6 bases remaining between them. This CDR3 spans 13 amino acids. This CDR3 is CASSVVGADTQYF. CDR3 coding DNA: TGTGCCAGCAGCGTAGTTGGAGCAGATACGCAGTATTTT.

The chain links TRBV15 to TRBJ2-1; D uncertain. Germline CDR1 reads LNHNV; CDR2 reads YYDKDF (reference sequence). The CDR3 has 13 residues. V gave up 0 bases and J gave up 6 bases, with 6 bases separating them. Written as DNA, the CDR3 is TGTGCCACCAGCAGAGACCGGCCCAATGAGCAGTTCTTC. Amino acids: CATSRDRPNEQFF.

This clone was seen a single time. V is TRBV19 and J is TRBJ1-5, with no clear D. V was trimmed by 7 bases and J by 3 bases, leaving 10 bases between them. The CDR3 runs to 13 residues. Germline-derived CDR1 and CDR2 are LNHDA and SQIVND (reference sequence). DNA of the CDR3: TGTGCCAGTACGGCTGTTCTCAATCAGCCCCAGCATTTT. This translates into CASTAVLNQPQHF.

The V gene is TRBV7-6, the J gene TRBJ2-5; the D gene could be TRBD1 or TRBD2 (5 bases each). V gave up 2 bases and J gave up 3 bases, with 10 bases separating them. Germline CDR1 reads SGHVS; CDR2 reads FNYEAQ. The CDR3 length is 14 residues. The CDR3 is CASSLRDGEETQYF. CDR3 in DNA: TGTGCCAGCAGCTTAAGGGACGGAGAAGAGACCCAGTACTTC.

This clone was picked up one time. The chain carries TRBV30 and TRBJ2-1, with TRBD2 identical over 9 bases. The CDR3 extends over 15 amino acids. The germline CDR1 and CDR2 sequences are GTSNPN and SVGIG (reference sequence). V was pared by 3 bases and J by 1 base, with 4 bases of the junction left unmatched. CDR3 in amino acids: CAWRLTSGSYNEQFF. The CDR3 region has the DNA TGTGCCTGGAGACTGACTAGCGGTTCCTACAATGAGCAGTTCTTC. Supplemented by reference TRBV30 and TRBJ2-1, the full variable domain reads SQTIHQWPATLVQPVGSPLSLECTVEGTSNPNLYWYRQAAGRGLQLLFYSVGIGQISSEVPQNLSASRPQDRQFILSSKKLLLSDSGFYLCAWRLTSGSYNEQFFGPGTRLTVL.

The V call is TRBV27, the J call TRBJ2-5; 9 bases match TRBD2. V was pared by 4 bases and J by 7 bases, with 7 bases of the junction left unmatched. Looked up from germline, CDR1 is MNHEY and CDR2 is SMNVEV (reference sequence). The length of the CDR3 is 14 residues. The CDR3 DNA reads TGTGCCAGCAGTTCCCTGACTAGCGGTGGGACCCAGTACTTC. This translates into CASSSLTSGGTQYF.

CDR3 region: CASSFLAGREETQYF. The CDR3, as DNA: TGTGCCAGCAGTTTCTTAGCGGGAAGGGAGGAGACCCAGTACTTC. This chain connects TRBV28 to TRBJ2-5, with TRBD2 matching over 8 bases. V lost 3 bases and J lost 5; bases outside the gene matches: 8. There are 15 residues in the CDR3. Germline CDR1 reads MDHEN; CDR2 reads SYDVKM.

This clone was seen more than once but under ten times. This CDR3 reads CASSESSGSYNEQFF. In DNA form, the CDR3 reads TGTGCCAGCAGTGAAAGTAGCGGCTCCTACAATGAGCAGTTCTTC. The V gene is TRBV6-1, the J gene TRBJ2-1; a possible D gene is TRBD2 (6 bases). This CDR3 has 15 residues. Germline V CDR1 and CDR2: MNHNS, SASEGT. V was pared by 2 bases and J by 0 bases, with 8 bases between.

The gene calls are TRBV27 and TRBJ1-5; D possibly corresponds to TRBD1 (5 bases). The CDR3 has 13 residues. Trimming took 4 bases from V and 2 from J, leaving 6 bases between them. CDR1 and CDR2 (germline): MNHEY, SMNVEV (reference sequence). For the CDR3, the DNA is TGTGCCAGCAGTTCCAGGGGCAATCAGCCCCAGCATTTT. This translates into CASSSRGNQPQHF.